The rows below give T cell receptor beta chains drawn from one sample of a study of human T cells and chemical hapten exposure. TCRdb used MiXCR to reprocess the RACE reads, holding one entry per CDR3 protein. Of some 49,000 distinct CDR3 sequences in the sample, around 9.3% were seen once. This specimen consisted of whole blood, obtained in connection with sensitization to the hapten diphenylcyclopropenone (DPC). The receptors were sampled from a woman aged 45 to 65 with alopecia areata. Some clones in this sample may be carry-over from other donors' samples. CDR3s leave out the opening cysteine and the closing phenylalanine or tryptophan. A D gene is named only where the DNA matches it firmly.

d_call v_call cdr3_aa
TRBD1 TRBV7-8 ASGQDNQPQH
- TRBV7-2 ASSLALSGANVLT
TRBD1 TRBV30 AWSVGGGTDTQY
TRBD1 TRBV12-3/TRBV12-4 ASVTTGASEKLF
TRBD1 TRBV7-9 ASSPDRGGGNQPQH
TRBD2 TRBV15 ATSRDLTSGRDPEQF
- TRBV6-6 ASRPAGDHEQY
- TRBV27 ASSHTAKTKGRGNQPQH
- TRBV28 ASSTPGHSYEQY
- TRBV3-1 ASSQGALAKNIQY
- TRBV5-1 ASSLNGATEQY
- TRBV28 ASSFRGADEQY
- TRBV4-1 ASSQDTPGANVLT
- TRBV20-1 SASGRSNQPQH
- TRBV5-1 ASSLTTTNEKLF
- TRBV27 ASGGVTGELF
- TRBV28 ASRTATNEKLF
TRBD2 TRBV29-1 SVEVGRTDTQY
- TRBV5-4 ASKSPGARGSTEAF